These T cell receptor beta chains were read from a single sample in a study of blood T cell repertoires in COVID-19. Sequenced by immunoSEQ multiplex PCR; TCRdb stores in-frame clones only, minus some. The data hold over 100,000 clones, with more than 85% observed a single time. Sequencing was performed on peripheral blood. Receptors originate from a human donor with acute or convalescent COVID-19. The donor label of this sample is uncertain. CDR3s include the opening cysteine and the closing phenylalanine or tryptophan. D genes are given only for firm matches. A row's size may be missing; if present it is once, few, many or a size class.

DNA | CDR3 | D | J | V | size
TGTGCCAGCAGCCAAGCGACAGGGGTTGGAACTAATGAAAAACTGTTTTTT | CASSQATGVGTNEKLFF | TRBD1 | TRBJ1-4 | TRBV4-2 | -
TGTGCCAGCTCATTACTACAGGGGGAAGGTCAGCCCCAGCATTTT | CASSLLQGEGQPQHF | TRBD1 | TRBJ1-5 | TRBV18 | once
TGTGCCAGCAGAAAACAGGCGGTGAGCTCCTACAATGAGCAGTTCTTC | CASRKQAVSSYNEQFF | - | TRBJ2-1 | TRBV6-6 | -
TGCGCCAGCAGCTTACTAGCGTTAGGCAATGAGCAGTTCTTC | CASSLLALGNEQFF | TRBD2 | TRBJ2-1 | TRBV10-2 | -
TGTGCCAGCAGCTTAGTCTTTAGCGGGGCGGGGAATACGCAGTATTTT | CASSLVFSGAGNTQYF | TRBD2 | TRBJ2-3 | TRBV7-9 | -
TGCGCCAGCAGCTTACAGGGCGAGCAGTACTTC | CASSLQGEQYF | - | TRBJ2-7 | TRBV5-1 | -
TGTGCCAGCAGCGTAGCTGGAGCAGGGTCCTACAATGAGCAGTTCTTC | CASSVAGAGSYNEQFF | - | TRBJ2-1 | TRBV9 | once
TGTGCCAGCAGCGTAGGGCACTCTGGAAACACCATATATTTT | CASSVGHSGNTIYF | - | TRBJ1-3 | TRBV9 | -
TGCGCCAGCAGCTTCCTAGCGGGGGGGGACTACGAGCAGTACTTC | CASSFLAGGDYEQYF | TRBD2 | TRBJ2-7 | TRBV5-1 | -
TGTGCCAGCAGCCAAAGGACTGATCACAATGAGCAGTTCTTC | CASSQRTDHNEQFF | - | TRBJ2-1 | TRBV4-2 | -
TGTGCCAGCAGTTTATACCTTCGAGACGAGCAGTACTTC | CASSLYLRDEQYF | - | TRBJ2-7 | TRBV27 | -
TGTGCCAGCAGCCTAAGGACAGAATCCTACGAGCAGTACTTC | CASSLRTESYEQYF | - | TRBJ2-7 | TRBV4-2 | -
TGTGCCAGCAGCTTAGGGACATCCCTTCGCGGCGATGAGCAGTTCTTC | CASSLGTSLRGDEQFF | - | TRBJ2-1 | TRBV11-1 | -
TGCGCCAGCAGCTTGGGCCTCACAGTGAACACTGAAGCTTTCTTT | CASSLGLTVNTEAFF | - | TRBJ1-1 | TRBV5-1 | -
TGTGCCTGGAGTATGGGGGCTTTGTCTTTTCAGCCCCAGCATTTT | CAWSMGALSFQPQHF | - | TRBJ1-5 | TRBV30 | once
TGTGCCAGCAGTTTTACGTGGGGGGAGCCGAACACCGGGGAGCTGTTTTTT | CASSFTWGEPNTGELFF | - | TRBJ2-2 | TRBV28 | -
TGTGCCAGCAGTGTGGACAGCAACTATGGCTACACCTTC | CASSVDSNYGYTF | - | TRBJ1-2 | TRBV28 | -
TGTGCCAGCAGCTTAGGGCCCCCTAGCGGGAACACCGGGGAGCTGTTTTTT | CASSLGPPSGNTGELFF | TRBD2 | TRBJ2-2 | TRBV7-8 | -
TGTGCCAGCAGCTTTTATGGGGAGAATGAGCAGTTCTTC | CASSFYGENEQFF | - | TRBJ2-1 | TRBV7-2 | few
TGTGCCAGCAGTTTCACAGGACCGAACACTGAAGCTTTCTTT | CASSFTGPNTEAFF | - | TRBJ1-1 | TRBV6-6 | -
TGTGCCAGCGGCGAGGGTGCTGCCGATACGCAGTATTTT | CASGEGAADTQYF | - | TRBJ2-3 | TRBV6-6 | -
TGTGCCAGCAGGAGGGGTGGAGACGGGGGCACTGAAGCTTTCTTT | CASRRGGDGGTEAFF | - | TRBJ1-1 | TRBV11-2 | -
TGTGCCAGCAGCCAAGATCTTAACGGGATCTACGAGCAGTACTTC | CASSQDLNGIYEQYF | - | TRBJ2-7 | TRBV4-2 | -
TGTGCCAGCAGCTTAGGACTAGCGGGGGAGTACCAAGAGACCCAGTACTTC | CASSLGLAGEYQETQYF | TRBD2 | TRBJ2-5 | TRBV7-9 | -
TGTGCCAGCAGCAATAACCAGGGGTTTGGGGAGACCCAGTACTTC | CASSNNQGFGETQYF | - | TRBJ2-5 | TRBV7-2 | -
TGTGCCACCAGTGACCCCGTTAGTTCTGGAAACACCATATATTTT | CATSDPVSSGNTIYF | - | TRBJ1-3 | TRBV24-1 | -
TGTGCCAGCAGTGATAGGACAGCCTACTATGGCTACACCTTC | CASSDRTAYYGYTF | - | TRBJ1-2 | TRBV2 | -